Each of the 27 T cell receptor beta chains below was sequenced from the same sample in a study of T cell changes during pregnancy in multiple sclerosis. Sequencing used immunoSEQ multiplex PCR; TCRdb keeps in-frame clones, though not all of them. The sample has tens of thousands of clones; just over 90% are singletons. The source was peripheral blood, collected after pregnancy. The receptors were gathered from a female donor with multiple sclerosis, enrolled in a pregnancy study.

CDR3: CASSLWTSDNEQFF. The CDR3 DNA is TGTGCCAGCAGTCTTTGGACTAGCGACAATGAGCAGTTCTTC. This chain joins TRBV27 and TRBJ2-1, with 9 bases lining up with TRBD2. This CDR3 region has 14 residues. Germline V gene data show CDR1 as MNHEY and CDR2 as SMNVEV (reference sequence). V lost 5 bases, J lost 5 bases, and 4 bases stayed unmatched.

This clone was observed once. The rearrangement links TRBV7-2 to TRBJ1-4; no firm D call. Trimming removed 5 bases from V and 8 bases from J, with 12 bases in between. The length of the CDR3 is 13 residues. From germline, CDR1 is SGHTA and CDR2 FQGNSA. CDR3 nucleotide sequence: TGTGCCAGCAGCCCACAGTACCAAGAAAAACTGTTTTTT. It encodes CASSPQYQEKLFF.

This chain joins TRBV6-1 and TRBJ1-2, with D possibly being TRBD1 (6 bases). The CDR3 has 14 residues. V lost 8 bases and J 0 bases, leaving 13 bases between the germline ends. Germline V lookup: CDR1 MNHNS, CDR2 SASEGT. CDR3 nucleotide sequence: TGTGCCAGCGAAGGAGGGGGGGCTAACTATGGCTACACCTTC. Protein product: CASEGGGANYGYTF.

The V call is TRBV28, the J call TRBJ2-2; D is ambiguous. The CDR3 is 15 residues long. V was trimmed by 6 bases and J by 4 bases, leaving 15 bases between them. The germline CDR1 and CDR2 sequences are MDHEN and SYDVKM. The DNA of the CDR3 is TGTGCCAGCAGGACGACAACGCGCGCCACCGGGGAGCTGTTTTTT. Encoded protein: CASRTTTRATGELFF.

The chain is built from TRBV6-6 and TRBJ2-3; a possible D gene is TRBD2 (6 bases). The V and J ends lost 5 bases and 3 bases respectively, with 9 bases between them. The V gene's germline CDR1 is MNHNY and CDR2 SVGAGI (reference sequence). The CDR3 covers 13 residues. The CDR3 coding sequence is TGTGCCAGCAGTGCCGGGGGTACAGATACGCAGTATTTT. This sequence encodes CASSAGGTDTQYF.

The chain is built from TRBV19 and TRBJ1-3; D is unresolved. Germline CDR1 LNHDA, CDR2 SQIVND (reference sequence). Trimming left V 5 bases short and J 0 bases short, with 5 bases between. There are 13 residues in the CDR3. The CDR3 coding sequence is TGTGCCAGTAGTGGACTCTCTGGAAACACCATATATTTT. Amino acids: CASSGLSGNTIYF.

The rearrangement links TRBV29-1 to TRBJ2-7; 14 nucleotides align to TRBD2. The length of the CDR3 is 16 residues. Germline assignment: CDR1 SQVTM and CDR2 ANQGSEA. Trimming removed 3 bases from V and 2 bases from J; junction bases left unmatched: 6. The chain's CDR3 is CSVDSGTSGSTYEQYF. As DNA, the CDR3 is TGCAGCGTTGATTCAGGGACTAGCGGGAGTACCTACGAGCAGTACTTC.

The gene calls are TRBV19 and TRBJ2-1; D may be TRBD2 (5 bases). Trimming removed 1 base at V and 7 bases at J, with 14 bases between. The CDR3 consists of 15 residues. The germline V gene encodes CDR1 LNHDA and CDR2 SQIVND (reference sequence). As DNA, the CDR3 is TGTGCCAGTAGTATAGTGGCGGGCCCGGGAAATGAGCAGTTCTTC. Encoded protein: CASSIVAGPGNEQFF.

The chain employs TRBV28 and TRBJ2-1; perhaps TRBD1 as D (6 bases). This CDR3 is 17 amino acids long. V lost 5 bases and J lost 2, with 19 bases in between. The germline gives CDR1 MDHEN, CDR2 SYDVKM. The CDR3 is CASSPHLGQPAYNEQFF. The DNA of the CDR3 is TGTGCCAGCAGTCCACACCTTGGACAGCCAGCCTACAATGAGCAGTTCTTC.

This chain's CDR3 is CASSSRLAEAQPNEQFF. In DNA, the CDR3 is TGTGCCAGCAGTTCTAGACTAGCGGAGGCCCAGCCCAATGAGCAGTTCTTC. J is TRBJ2-1 and V is TRBV27; 9 bases are shared with TRBD2. The CDR3 extends over 17 amino acids. The germline V gene encodes CDR1 MNHEY and CDR2 SMNVEV (reference sequence). Germline trimming cut 4 bases from V and 6 bases from J; bases unmatched to any gene: 13.

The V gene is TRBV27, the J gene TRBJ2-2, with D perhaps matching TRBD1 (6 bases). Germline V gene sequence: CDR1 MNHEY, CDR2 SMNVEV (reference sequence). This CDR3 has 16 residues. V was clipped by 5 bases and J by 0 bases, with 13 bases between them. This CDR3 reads CASSLPTGSNTGELFF. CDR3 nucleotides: TGTGCCAGCAGTCTACCCACAGGGTCGAACACCGGGGAGCTGTTTTTT.

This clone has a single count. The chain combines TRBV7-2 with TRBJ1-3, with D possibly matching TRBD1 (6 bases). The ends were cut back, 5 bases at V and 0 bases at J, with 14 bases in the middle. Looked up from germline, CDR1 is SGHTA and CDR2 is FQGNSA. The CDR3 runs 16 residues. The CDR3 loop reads CASSPQGTSSGNTIYF. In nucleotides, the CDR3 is TGTGCCAGCAGCCCCCAGGGGACGAGCTCTGGAAACACCATATATTTT.

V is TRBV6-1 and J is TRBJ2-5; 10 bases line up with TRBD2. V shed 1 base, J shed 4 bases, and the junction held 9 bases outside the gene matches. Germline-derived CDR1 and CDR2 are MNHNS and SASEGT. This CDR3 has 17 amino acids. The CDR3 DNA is TGTGCCAGCAGTGAAGGCGGGCTAGCGGGAGTAGGAGAGACCCAGTACTTC. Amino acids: CASSEGGLAGVGETQYF.

As DNA, the CDR3 is TGTGCCTGGAGTGTGCCAGGCCCAAACTATGGCTACACCTTC. Amino acids: CAWSVPGPNYGYTF. This chain links TRBV30 with TRBJ1-2; D is uncertain. V was cut by 0 bases and J by 2 bases, with 10 bases left in between. The germline V gene encodes CDR1 GTSNPN and CDR2 SVGIG (reference sequence). This CDR3 comprises 14 residues.

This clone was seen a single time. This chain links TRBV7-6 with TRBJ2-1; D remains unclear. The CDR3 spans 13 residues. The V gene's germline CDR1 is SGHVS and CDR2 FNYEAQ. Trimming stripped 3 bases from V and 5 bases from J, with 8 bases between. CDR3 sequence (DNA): TGTGCCAGCAGCTTCGGGTGGGACAATGAGCAGTTCTTC. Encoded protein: CASSFGWDNEQFF.

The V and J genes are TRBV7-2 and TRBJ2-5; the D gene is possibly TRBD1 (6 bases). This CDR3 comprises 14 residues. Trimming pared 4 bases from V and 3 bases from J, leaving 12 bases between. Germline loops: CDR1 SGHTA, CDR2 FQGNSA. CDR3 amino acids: CASSSRAGEETQYF. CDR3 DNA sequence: TGTGCCAGCAGCTCTAGGGCAGGGGAAGAGACCCAGTACTTC.

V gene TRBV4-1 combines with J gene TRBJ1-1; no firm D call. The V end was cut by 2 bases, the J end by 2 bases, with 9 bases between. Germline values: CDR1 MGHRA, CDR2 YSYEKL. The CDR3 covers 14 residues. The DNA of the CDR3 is TGCGCCAGCAGCCAATATGACAAAAACACTGAAGCTTTCTTT. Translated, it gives CASSQYDKNTEAFF.

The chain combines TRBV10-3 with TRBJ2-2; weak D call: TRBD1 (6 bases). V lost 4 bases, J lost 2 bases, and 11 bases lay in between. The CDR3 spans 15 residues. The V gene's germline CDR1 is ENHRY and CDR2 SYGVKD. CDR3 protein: CAISGRTDNTGELFF. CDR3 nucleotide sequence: TGTGCCATCAGTGGTAGGACAGATAACACCGGGGAGCTGTTTTTT.

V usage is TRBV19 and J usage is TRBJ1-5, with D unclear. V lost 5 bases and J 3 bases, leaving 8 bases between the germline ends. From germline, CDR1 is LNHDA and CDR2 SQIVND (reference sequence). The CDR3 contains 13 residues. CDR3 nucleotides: TGTGCCAGTAGTCGGGATTTCAATCAGCCCCAGCATTTT. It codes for CASSRDFNQPQHF.

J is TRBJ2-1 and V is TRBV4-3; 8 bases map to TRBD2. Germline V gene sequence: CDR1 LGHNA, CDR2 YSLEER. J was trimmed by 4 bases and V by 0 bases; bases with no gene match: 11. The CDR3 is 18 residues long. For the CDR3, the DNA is TGCGCCAGCAGCCAAGAAGTCTTAAGACTAGCGCGATACAATGAGCAGTTCTTC. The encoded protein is CASSQEVLRLARYNEQFF.

CDR3: CASSVFGGYNEQFF. The CDR3 coding sequence is TGTGCCAGCAGCGTCTTCGGGGGGTACAATGAGCAGTTCTTC. This chain connects TRBV9 to TRBJ2-1; TRBD2 matches 7 bases. Germline-derived CDR1 and CDR2 are SGDLS and YYNGEE. Unmatched junction bases numbered 3, after V lost 2 bases and J lost 4 bases. The CDR3 sequence is 14 residues long.

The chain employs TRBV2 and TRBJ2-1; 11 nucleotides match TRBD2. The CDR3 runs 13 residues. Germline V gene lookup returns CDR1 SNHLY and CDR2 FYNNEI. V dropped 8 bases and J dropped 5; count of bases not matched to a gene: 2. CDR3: CASGGLADNEQFF. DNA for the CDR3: TGTGCCAGCGGGGGACTAGCGGACAATGAGCAGTTCTTC.

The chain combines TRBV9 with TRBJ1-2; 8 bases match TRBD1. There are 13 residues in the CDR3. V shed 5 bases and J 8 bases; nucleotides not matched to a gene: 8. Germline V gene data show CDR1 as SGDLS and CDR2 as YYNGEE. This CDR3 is CASRTGQVGGYTF. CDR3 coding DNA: TGTGCCAGCAGAACGGGACAGGTGGGAGGCTACACCTTC. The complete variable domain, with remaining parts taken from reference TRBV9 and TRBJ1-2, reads DSGVTQTPKHLITATGQRVTLRCSPRSGDLSVYWYQQSLDQGLQFLIQYYNGEERAKGNILERFSAQQFPDLHSELNLSSLELGDSALYFCASRTGQVGGYTFGSGTRLTVV.

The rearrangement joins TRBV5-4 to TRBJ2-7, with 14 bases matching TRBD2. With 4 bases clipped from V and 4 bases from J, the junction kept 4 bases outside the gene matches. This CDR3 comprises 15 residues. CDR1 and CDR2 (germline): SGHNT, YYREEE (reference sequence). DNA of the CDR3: TGTGCCAGCAGCACAGGACTAGCGGGGGGATACGAGCAGTACTTC. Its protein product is CASSTGLAGGYEQYF.

CDR3 nucleotides: TGTGCCAGCAGTTCCGGACAGGGCTCGTACACTGAAGCTTTCTTT. Amino acids: CASSSGQGSYTEAFF. The rearrangement uses TRBV7-3 and TRBJ1-1; 8 nucleotides agree with TRBD1. CDR1 is SGHTA, CDR2 FQGTGA, per germline. The CDR3 has 15 amino acids. V was clipped by 6 bases and J by 3 bases; unmatched bases: 9.

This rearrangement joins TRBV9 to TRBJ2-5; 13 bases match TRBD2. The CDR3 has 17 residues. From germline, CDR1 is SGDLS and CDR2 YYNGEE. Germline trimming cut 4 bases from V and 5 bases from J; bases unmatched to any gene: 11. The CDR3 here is CASSPQTSGRRGETQYF. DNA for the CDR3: TGTGCCAGCAGCCCACAGACTAGCGGGAGGCGAGGGGAGACCCAGTACTTC.

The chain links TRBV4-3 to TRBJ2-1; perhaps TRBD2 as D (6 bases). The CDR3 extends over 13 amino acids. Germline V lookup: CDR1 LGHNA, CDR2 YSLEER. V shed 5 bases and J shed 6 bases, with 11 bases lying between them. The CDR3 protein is CASSEGGSNEQFF. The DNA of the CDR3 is TGCGCCAGCAGCGAAGGAGGGTCCAATGAGCAGTTCTTC.